These 25 T cell receptor beta chains were sequenced from one sample in a study of sequential checkpoint blockade in melanoma. The table came from immunoSEQ multiplex PCR; TCRdb's copy has only in-frame clones and leaves some out. The sample lists about 12,000 clones; about 25% were seen once. Treatment: randomized to nivolumab then ipilimumab (arm A) or the reverse (arm B). The specimen was tumor tissue (inferred from file names), collected from a patient given nivolumab and ipilimumab in sequence. These receptors all come from a human donor with melanoma.

The V gene is TRBV16, the J gene TRBJ1-2, with 10 bases fitting TRBD1. Germline CDR1 KGHSY, CDR2 FQNENV. Trimming took 0 bases from V and 4 from J; bases not matched to a gene: 8. CDR3 length: 17 residues. The CDR3 nucleotides read TGTGCCAGCAGCCAATCAGGGACAGGGGAAATCGGCTATGGCTACACCTTC. It yields the protein CASSQSGTGEIGYGYTF.

V usage is TRBV15 and J usage is TRBJ2-1, with 9 bases matching TRBD2. CDR1 is LNHNV and CDR2 is YYDKDF in the germline V gene (reference sequence). V gave up 0 bases and J gave up 2 bases; unmatched junction bases: 8. The length of the CDR3 is 18 residues. The CDR3 spells CATSRDIVKRGAYNEQFF. CDR3 sequence (DNA): TGTGCCACCAGCAGAGATATTGTTAAGCGGGGGGCCTACAATGAGCAGTTCTTC.

This clone occurred a few times. The CDR3 region has the DNA TGTGCCAGCAGCCCAGGGGGGACAGGGAGACAAGAGACCCAGTACTTC. This sequence encodes CASSPGGTGRQETQYF. The J gene is TRBJ2-5, the V gene TRBV11-3; 9 bases agree with TRBD1. CDR1 is SGHNT and CDR2 is YENEEA in the germline V gene. After removal of 5 bases from V and 2 bases from J, the junction contained 9 bases not matched to a gene. This CDR3 is built from 16 residues.

This clone was counted between two and nine times. The chain carries TRBV6-7 and TRBJ2-7; TRBD1 agrees at 7 bases. TRBV6-7 has ORF status, its function being uncertain. This CDR3 spans 15 amino acids. Losses at the gene ends were 6 bases for V and 5 bases for J; bases not matched to a gene: 13. CDR3 nucleotides: TGTGCCAGCAGAGAGGACAGGCGCCCCCCTCACGAGCAGTACGTC. Translation gives CASREDRRPPHEQYV.

This clone was seen more than once but under ten times. This chain uses TRBV9 with TRBJ2-7, with unresolved D. Trimming cost V 5 bases and J 5 bases, with 17 bases left between them. CDR3 size: 14 residues. CDR1 is SGDLS and CDR2 is YYNGEE in the germline V gene. The CDR3 protein is CASSVIGRWHEQYV. The CDR3 DNA reads as TGTGCCAGCAGTGTCATCGGCAGGTGGCACGAGCAGTACGTC.

This clone was counted ten times or more. The V call is TRBV29-1, the J call TRBJ2-1; 8 nucleotides line up with TRBD2. This CDR3 comprises 14 residues. J gave up 5 bases and V 7 bases, and 10 bases lay outside the gene matches. CDR1 is SQVTM and CDR2 is ANQGSEA in the germline V gene. The CDR3 region is CSAAGAGVNNEQFF. The CDR3 nucleotides are TGCAGCGCCGCAGGAGCGGGGGTAAACAATGAGCAGTTCTTC.

The V and J genes are TRBV27 and TRBJ2-3, with D hard to call. The germline CDR1 and CDR2 sequences are MNHEY and SMNVEV (reference sequence). The CDR3 length is 13 residues. V lost 0 bases to trimming and J lost 2 bases, with 3 bases between them. CDR3 loop: CASSLSITDTQYF. Written as DNA, the CDR3 is TGTGCCAGCAGTTTATCCATCACAGATACGCAGTATTTT.

The chain uses TRBV11-3 and TRBJ1-1, with TRBD1 matching over 7 bases. The V gene's germline CDR1 is SGHNT and CDR2 YENEEA. The CDR3 totals 16 residues. The V segment lost 5 bases and the J segment 0 bases; nucleotides outside the gene matches: 9. CDR3 sequence: CASSVWTGPMNTEAFF. The CDR3 bases are TGTGCCAGCAGCGTTTGGACAGGCCCCATGAACACTGAAGCTTTCTTT.

The table lists this clone with a few counts. The chain employs TRBV6-7 and TRBJ2-1, with 11 bases matching TRBD2. TRBV6-7 is an ORF; its function is uncertain. The ends lost 4 bases at V and 9 bases at J; junction bases unmatched: 11. The CDR3 is 16 amino acids. DNA for the CDR3: TGTGCCAGCAGTTTTCGTAGCGGGGGGGTCCCGGGTGAGCAGTTCTTC. It yields the protein CASSFRSGGVPGEQFF.

In this sample, this clone turned up a few times. The chain employs TRBV29-1 and TRBJ1-3; D gene unclear. Germline CDR1 reads SQVTM; CDR2 reads ANQGSEA. The CDR3 sequence is 13 residues long. Trimming pared 2 bases from V and 6 bases from J, leaving 11 bases between. The CDR3 is CSVETWGSNTIYF. In DNA form, the CDR3 reads TGCAGCGTTGAAACATGGGGATCAAACACCATATATTTT.

This clone occurred a few times. The CDR3 end falls 1 residue outside the read, so it is completed with the germline J gene. Other DNA variants within this sample encode the same CDR3. The chain carries TRBV19 and TRBJ1-6; D gene unclear. The CDR3 is made up of 14 amino acids. Trimming took 3 bases from V and 7 from J, leaving 10 bases between them. Germline V CDR1 and CDR2: LNHDA, SQIVND (reference sequence). The covered CDR3 bases are TGTGCCAGTAGTATTACAGTACTCAATTCACCCCTCCAC. Translated: CASSITVLNSPLH. The full-length CDR3 reads as CASSITVLNSPLHF. Full variable domain (missing parts from reference TRBV19 and TRBJ1-6): DGGITQSPKYLFRKEGQNVTLSCEQNLNHDAMYWYRQDPGQGLRLIYYSQIVNDFQKGDIAEGYSVSREKKESFPLTVTSAQKNPTAFYLCASSITVLNSPLHFGNGTRLTVT.

This clone was counted a few times. The gene calls are TRBV28 and TRBJ1-1, with D unclear. Between the trimmed V and J ends, which lost 1 base and 7 bases, there was a span of 7 bases. The CDR3 loop spans 12 amino acids. CDR1 and CDR2 from the germline V gene are MDHEN and SYDVKM. The CDR3 spells CASSLLRGEAFF. The CDR3 DNA reads TGTGCCAGCAGTTTATTACGAGGTGAAGCTTTCTTT.

This clone was recorded a few times. The chain links TRBV6-8 to TRBJ2-5; D perhaps matches TRBD2 (5 bases). The V gene lost 6 bases and the J gene lost 5 bases, with 16 bases spanning the gap. The CDR3 spans 14 residues. Germline V gives CDR1 MNHGY, CDR2 SAAAGT. The CDR3 DNA reads TGTGCCAGCAGCTTAGCCGGGGTAGGGGAGACCCAGTACTTC. Translation: CASSLAGVGETQYF.

The chain carries TRBV28 and TRBJ2-1, with 12 bases that match TRBD1. The V gene end was trimmed by 2 bases and the J gene end by 7 bases; junction bases not matched to a gene: 3. The CDR3 runs to 15 residues. CDR1 is MDHEN, CDR2 SYDVKM, per germline. The CDR3 DNA is TGTGCCAGCAGTTTAGGGGACAGGGGGCGGAATGAGCAGTTCTTC. The encoded protein is CASSLGDRGRNEQFF.

The chain joins TRBV29-1 to TRBJ2-5; D remains unclear. The V gene lost 2 bases and the J gene lost 5 bases, with 18 bases spanning the gap. The germline V gene encodes CDR1 SQVTM and CDR2 ANQGSEA. This CDR3 spans 15 amino acids. CDR3: CSVESRLVAPETQYF. The DNA of the CDR3 is TGCAGCGTTGAATCACGTCTGGTTGCGCCGGAGACCCAGTACTTC.

The chain employs TRBV18 and TRBJ1-2, with D uncertain. Germline V gene lookup returns CDR1 KGHSH and CDR2 LQKENI. V lost 3 bases, J lost 5 bases, and 13 bases lay in between. The CDR3 covers 14 residues. This CDR3 is CASSPDPRYYGYTF. CDR3 sequence (DNA): TGTGCCAGCTCACCTGACCCAAGGTATTATGGCTACACCTTC.

V and J are TRBV11-3 and TRBJ2-1, with 11 bases that match TRBD2. Germline V lookup: CDR1 SGHNT, CDR2 YENEEA. Trimming took 5 bases from V and 6 from J; bases not matched to a gene: 6. The CDR3 sequence is 15 residues long. This CDR3 is CASSRLAGGINEQFF. The CDR3 region has the DNA TGTGCCAGCAGCCGGCTAGCGGGGGGCATCAATGAGCAGTTCTTC.

This clone has just a few counts. This rearrangement joins TRBV11-3 to TRBJ1-4; 9 bases fit TRBD1. V was pared by 2 bases and J by 5 bases, with 6 bases of the junction left unmatched. CDR1 is SGHNT and CDR2 is YENEEA in the germline V gene. The CDR3 spans 16 residues. The CDR3 region has the DNA TGTGCCAGCAGCTTATTTGGGACAGGGAAGAATGAAAAACTGTTTTTT. Its translation: CASSLFGTGKNEKLFF.

The chain uses TRBV6-8 and TRBJ2-5; 8 positions agree with TRBD2. V dropped 6 bases and J dropped 4; count of bases not matched to a gene: 16. CDR3 length equals 17 residues. Germline CDR1 and CDR2: MNHGY and SAAAGT. Here the CDR3 reads CASSPPPAGGVGETQYF. The CDR3 DNA follows: TGTGCCAGCAGCCCCCCGCCGGCGGGGGGAGTGGGAGAGACCCAGTACTTC.

The table lists this clone with a few counts. The chain has TRBV9 and TRBJ1-6; D call uncertain. Germline CDR1 SGDLS, CDR2 YYNGEE. CDR3 length: 13 residues. Trimming shortened V by 0 bases and J by 9 bases, and 7 bases separated the two germline ends. CDR3: CASSVGRSSPLHF. As DNA, the CDR3 is TGTGCCAGCAGCGTAGGTAGGAGTTCACCCCTCCACTTT.

This clone was counted a few times. V gene TRBV23-1 combines with J gene TRBJ2-7, with D uncertain. TRBV23-1 is annotated as an ORF whose role is uncertain. This CDR3 contains 14 residues. Between the trimmed V and J ends, which lost 6 bases and 3 bases, there was a span of 15 bases. The chain's CDR3 is CASSQDAGFYEQYF. The CDR3 DNA reads TGCGCCAGCAGCCAAGACGCAGGTTTCTACGAGCAGTACTTC.

This clone was detected only a few times. As DNA, the CDR3 is TGCGCCAGCAGCCAAGATAGGGTCCTCTGGGATACGCAGTATTTT. It translates to CASSQDRVLWDTQYF. The V gene is TRBV5-1, the J gene TRBJ2-3; D is undetermined. Germline CDR1 reads SGHRS; CDR2 reads YFSETQ. The CDR3 has 15 residues. V lost 4 bases to trimming and J lost 6 bases, with 18 bases between them.

This clone was observed many times. For the CDR3, the DNA is TGTGCCAGCAGCTTAGACCTCAATCAGCCCCAGCATTTT. Translation gives CASSLDLNQPQHF. The gene calls are TRBV4-2 and TRBJ1-5; no clear D gene. Germline values: CDR1 LGHNA, CDR2 YNFKEQ. V was clipped by 5 bases and J by 3 bases, with 8 bases between them. The CDR3 consists of 13 residues.

In this sample, this clone turned up a few times. The chain employs TRBV28 and TRBJ1-6; D may be TRBD1 (5 bases). The germline V gene has CDR1 MDHEN and CDR2 SYDVKM. This CDR3 region has 16 residues. V dropped 3 bases and J dropped 0 bases, with 9 bases sitting between them. CDR3 residues: CASSLGGGSYNSPLHF. CDR3 sequence (DNA): TGTGCCAGCAGTTTGGGGGGGGGCTCCTATAATTCACCCCTCCACTTT.

The chain carries TRBV11-3 and TRBJ2-1; 13 bases line up with TRBD2. Germline V gene sequence: CDR1 SGHNT, CDR2 YENEEA. Unmatched junction bases numbered 12, after V lost 6 bases and J lost 1 base. The length of the CDR3 is 19 residues. The CDR3 region is CASRGGLAGDVGSYNEQFF. CDR3 DNA: TGTGCCAGCAGGGGAGGACTAGCGGGGGATGTAGGATCCTACAATGAGCAGTTCTTC.